The 7 T cell receptor beta chains presented below share a single source sample, sequenced in a study of shared clonotypes between healthy human individuals. Sequencing used immunoSEQ multiplex PCR; TCRdb keeps in-frame clones, though not all of them. The data show about 650,000 clones, roughly 95% seen once. Terminally differentiated effector memory CD45RA+ cells were excluded by CCR7 positive selection of CD45RO-negative cells. Sample: naive CD8+ T cells sorted from blood. These receptors were collected from a woman aged 30 to 39 in good health.

The V gene is TRBV2, the J gene TRBJ1-5; D uncertain. CDR1 is SNHLY and CDR2 is FYNNEI in the germline V gene. Trimming stripped 4 bases from V and 0 bases from J, with 10 bases between. This CDR3 comprises 15 residues. The CDR3 bases are TGTGCCAGCAGTGTGGCGGCAGATAGCAATCAGCCCCAGCATTTT. This codes for CASSVAADSNQPQHF.

The rearrangement links TRBV6-1 to TRBJ2-1; 11 nucleotides line up with TRBD2. The CDR3 is 16 residues long. Germline assignment: CDR1 MNHNS and CDR2 SASEGT. Losses at the gene ends were 3 bases for V and 3 bases for J; bases not matched to a gene: 4. This chain's CDR3 is CASSDYGTSGYNEQFF. Here the CDR3 DNA reads TGTGCCAGCAGTGACTATGGGACTAGCGGCTACAATGAGCAGTTCTTC.

The chain links TRBV4-1 to TRBJ1-2; TRBD1 is a possible D gene (6 bases). CDR1 and CDR2 (germline): MGHRA, YSYEKL. The CDR3 extends over 15 amino acids. V was cut by 4 bases and J by 1 base, with 13 bases left in between. CDR3 loop: CASSLMTGDNYGYTF. DNA for the CDR3: TGCGCCAGCAGCCTTATGACAGGTGATAACTATGGCTACACCTTC.

The chain has TRBV27 and TRBJ2-3; D possibly corresponds to TRBD2 (6 bases). Trimming took off 5 bases at V and 5 bases at J, with 8 bases between the two ends. This CDR3 contains 12 residues. Germline V gene lookup returns CDR1 MNHEY and CDR2 SMNVEV (reference sequence). CDR3 sequence: CASSAAGDTQYF. In DNA form, the CDR3 reads TGTGCCAGCAGTGCAGCGGGAGATACGCAGTATTTT.

The chain joins TRBV13 to TRBJ2-7, with TRBD1 as a possible D gene (5 bases). Trimming took off 8 bases at V and 0 bases at J, with 11 bases between the two ends. Germline assignment: CDR1 PRHDT and CDR2 FYEKMQ (reference sequence). This CDR3 spans 13 amino acids. CDR3 sequence reads: CASESTGSYEQYF. DNA for the CDR3: TGTGCCAGCGAATCTACAGGCTCCTACGAGCAGTACTTC.

The chain joins TRBV27 to TRBJ1-2, with 8 bases that match TRBD1. Looked up from germline, CDR1 is MNHEY and CDR2 is SMNVEV (reference sequence). V lost 7 bases, J lost 3 bases, and 4 bases stayed unmatched. The CDR3 totals 13 residues. The CDR3 coding sequence is TGTGCCAGCAAAGGGACAGGAGACTATGGCTACACCTTC. It specifies CASKGTGDYGYTF.

The V and J genes are TRBV9 and TRBJ2-1; D possibly corresponds to TRBD2 (6 bases). The CDR3 has 18 residues. Germline V gene lookup returns CDR1 SGDLS and CDR2 YYNGEE. V dropped 3 bases and J dropped 0 bases, with 19 bases sitting between them. The CDR3 sequence is CASSGALIAGSSYNEQFF. DNA of the CDR3: TGTGCCAGCAGCGGGGCGTTGATTGCGGGGAGCTCCTACAATGAGCAGTTCTTC.